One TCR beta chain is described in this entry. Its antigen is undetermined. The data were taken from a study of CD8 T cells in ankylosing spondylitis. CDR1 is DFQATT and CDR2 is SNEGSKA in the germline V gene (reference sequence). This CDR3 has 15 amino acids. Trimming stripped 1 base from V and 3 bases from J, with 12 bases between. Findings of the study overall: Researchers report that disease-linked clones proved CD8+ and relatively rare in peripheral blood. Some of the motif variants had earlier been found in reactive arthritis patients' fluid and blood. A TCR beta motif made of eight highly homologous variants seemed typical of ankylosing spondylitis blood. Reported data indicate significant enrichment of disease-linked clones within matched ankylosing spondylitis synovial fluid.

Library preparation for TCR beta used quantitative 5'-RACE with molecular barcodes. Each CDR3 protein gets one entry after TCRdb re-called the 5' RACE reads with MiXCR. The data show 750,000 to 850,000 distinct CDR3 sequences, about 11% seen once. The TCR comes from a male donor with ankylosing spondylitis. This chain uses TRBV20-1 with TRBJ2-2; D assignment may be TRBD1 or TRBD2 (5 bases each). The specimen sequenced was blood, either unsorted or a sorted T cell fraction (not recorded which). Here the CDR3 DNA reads TGCAGTGCTAGAGGTCCCCGGGGCGACACCGGGGAGCTGTTTTTT. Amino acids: CSARGPRGDTGELFF.